This T cell receptor (beta chain) emerged from a study of cytomegalovirus exposure and HLA in healthy donors (TCRdb year 2017). A note on the overall study: According to an earlier analysis of 587 of the donors, about 179 million T cells yielded approximately 120 million unique TCR beta sequences and about 280 Gb of sequence data. To decide whether each TCR beta V gene segment behaved as functional or pseudogenic, an earlier analysis of several hundred of the donors relied on high-throughput TCR beta sequencing. To study patterns of TCR occurrence, a later analysis re-analyzed previously published TCR beta repertoires from 500 to 850 donors and added high-resolution HLA genotyping. Donor age, sex, ethnicity and CMV serostatus were compiled together with the repertoire data. The later analysis used no new phenotypic data to find candidate immune exposures, relying instead on TCR beta sequences and their occurrence across donors. Because of strong linkage in the cohort, a handful of DR-DQ haplotypes were treated as single units for association and clustering. A later genetic analysis took genome-wide SNP genotypes for about three fifths of the 666 donors and used that subset as a discovery cohort. On average, roughly 240,000 unique TCR beta nucleotide sequences were sequenced per donor among 398 genotyped donors of the cohort, with roughly 19% of those sequences being non-productive. The study used immunosequencing to profile the T cell repertoires of 600 to 850 subjects and linked those repertoires to cytomegalovirus serostatus. The number of typed donors differed by locus: about 629-630 for A, B, C, DRB1 and DQB1; 522 for DQA1; 600 to 610 for DPA1; and roughly 490 for DPB1. Class I and class II HLA loci were covered by the typing at four-digit resolution. An early release covering approximately 600 HLA-typed donors comprised roughly 300 gigabases of sequencing data and around 80 million unique TCR sequences. High-throughput TCR immunosequencing, statistical association of individual TCRs with disease status, and machine learning were combined to predict cytomegalovirus infection status. Besides the first cohort of 666 subjects, a separate validation cohort made up of over 95 different subjects was used. All discovery cohort repertoires had been generated on a single sequencing platform. Of the 398 genotyped donors, over 70% fell in the genetic ancestry cluster associated with self-reported Caucasian donors. The aim of the study was to test whether cataloging public T cell receptors could identify signatures of past pathogen exposure. What the study reported, not specific to this receptor: Some IMGT-functional V segments, including TRBV6-2 and TRBV6-3, could not be distinguished by the 87-base-pair reads and were therefore excluded. CMV serostatus was the only immune exposure information available for the cohort. In both the original and validation cohorts, the classifier was reported to diagnose cytomegalovirus status with high specificity and sensitivity. A later analysis reported that several top co-occurrence clusters appeared linked to parvovirus B19, influenza, CMV and Epstein-Barr virus. Presence/absence analyses assumed roughly uniform sequencing depth across donors, an assumption that may not hold. In this cohort, only TCR beta chains were sequenced, and detectable features were limited by the absence of alpha or paired-chain data. HLA typing was unavailable for some donors at each locus, so association tests used only the typed subset. In a later analysis, 16,951 TCR beta sequences were associated with specific HLA alleles at a false discovery rate of 0.05. In a later analysis, HLA-associated TCR beta chains showed more clonal expansion and lower generation probabilities than non-associated chains that were equally common. The earlier analysis of approximately 590 of the donors excluded about 16 rarely observed V segments, including chromosome 9 orphons, because counts were too low. A later analysis found that TCR association rates varied across HLA loci, with DRB1 alleles showing the most associated TCRs and HLA-C alleles the fewest. A total of some 180 TCR beta chains were listed by the study as associated with cytomegalovirus. The authors suggested that the approach could potentially be extended to other disease states and immunological phenotypes. According to a later analysis, most CMV-associated TCR beta chains appeared to be HLA-restricted, and the HLA associations seemed to be driven largely by CMV exposure. Most TCR sequences were seen in very few donors, while some public TCRs were found in many individuals. In vitro tests confirmed that a few of the cytomegalovirus-associated TCR beta chains recognize cytomegalovirus antigens. Broadly in line with IMGT annotations, most TCR beta V segments showed up in productive rearrangements about 90% or about 30% of the time in an earlier analysis of some 590 of the donors. A further reported finding was that TCR beta sequences accurately predicted the HLA-A and HLA-B alleles for most subjects in the first cohort. Linkage disequilibrium might explain the correlated functional status among segregating V segments, but an unknown experimental factor could not be ruled out. When HLA alleles, especially DR and DQ, strongly co-occurred, attributing TCR associations to individual alleles was difficult. According to a later genetic analysis, donors in an Asian-associated ancestry cluster had fewer N-insertions in productive TCRs than the approximately 690-donor mean. A group of highly shared sequence variants was considered likely to be a technical artifact of the sequencing pipeline. In a later genetic analysis, a missense DCLRE1C variant was associated with V-gene and J-gene trimming of TCR beta chains, and the association was replicated in an independent cohort.

Libraries came from the immunoSEQ multiplex PCR assay. A mixture of 60 forward primers for TCR Vbeta segments and 13 reverse primers for TCR Jbeta segments was used in the multiplex PCR. Amplification of the CDR3 region of rearranged TCR beta genes was performed with a multiplex PCR assay on genomic DNA. The Illumina HiSeq System was used to sequence the amplified TCR beta libraries as 87-base-pair reads. For the original study's pipeline: A later analysis tallied some 79 million unique TCR beta chains across the 600 to 700 repertoires, and approximately 11 million of those chains were shared by two or more donors. Raw reads were error-corrected and collapsed into unique sequences with a nearest-neighbor algorithm that merged closely related sequences to remove PCR and sequencing errors. To assign V, D and J gene segments, CDR3 sequences were aligned to IMGT reference sequences. Each retained sequence needed at least a six-nucleotide match to both a V gene segment and a J gene segment. Rearrangements were classified as productive when the CDR3 lacked stop codons and remained in frame with V and J, and all other rearrangements were classified as non-productive. CDR3 was defined according to IMGT convention as the region running from the second conserved V-encoded cysteine to the conserved J-encoded phenylalanine. The earlier analysis of 587 of the donors excluded sequences that lacked an unambiguous match to a single V gene segment. An earlier analysis of 500 to 600 of the donors classified V segments as functional when productive rearrangements were above 56.7% and as segregating when the standard deviation between donors was above 5%. A statistical classification framework was built for diagnosing cytomegalovirus status from the catalog of TCR beta chain sequences. In a later analysis, TCR nucleotide sequences were compared against IMGT/GENE-DB human TR gene sequences so that V and J genes could be assigned. A later analysis assigned CDR3 sequences and most-parsimonious VDJ recombination scenarios with the TCRdist pipeline. In a later analysis, every TCR beta chain was defined by the combination of its CDR3 amino acid sequence and its V-gene family, and reads without a unique V-gene family were dropped. In a later analysis, some 600 highly shared, low-generation-probability nucleotide sequences were removed to address suspected cross-contamination and a sequencing artifact. A later analysis calculated a clonal expansion index for each public chain from normalized within-repertoire ranks of inferred template counts. Generation probabilities in a later analysis came from a VDJ recombination model fitted to out-of-frame rearrangements, and those results were checked against IGoR. In a later analysis, TCR-TCR, TCR-HLA and TCR-CMV co-occurrence was scored with hypergeometric tests, and a repertoire-size bias correction was applied to TCR pairs. A later analysis estimated false discovery rates by permuting HLA or CMV assignments 20 times. In a later analysis, co-occurring TCRs were grouped using DBSCAN, and TCRdist sequence similarity was added for clustering within HLA-allele-positive subsets. For co-occurrence clustering, repertoires with fewer than 30,000 or more than 120,000 public chains were excluded, along with 4 to 6 repertoires with anomalous nucleotide sharing. The immuneACCESS repertoire file appears here via TCRdb, limited to in-frame rearrangements. These files lack a portion of the clones; in checked studies, under half of the deficit traces to unresolved V genes, and the cause of the others is not known. Clone size and the V and J calls come from that table; the DNA yielded D and trimming. In all, the sample holds about 160,000 clones, and about 85% of those were seen once. Jointly, the top ten make up 2% to 2.5% of the sample.

Of note for this clone: What this receptor recognizes is not known. Qualities for individual bases were not recorded, and no much larger clone is one base off.

The cohort was made up of around 720 healthy bone marrow donors. Cohort members were all nominally healthy when sampled, although unrecorded immune exposures were likely present. The donor was CMV seropositive and belonged to the group of about 290 seropositive cohort members. Every donor gave a peripheral blood sample, and the peripheral blood mononuclear cells from that sample were used for TCR beta sequencing. The Qiagen DNeasy Blood Extraction Kit was used to extract genomic DNA from the blood cell samples. V loses 7 bases at its end and J loses 6 bases; junction bases beyond the gene matches: 17. Its CDR3 holds 17 amino acids, cysteine through phenylalanine. Only CDR3 DNA remains: 51 bases, in frame from the first base. In the germline V gene (reference sequence), CDR1 corresponds to MNHEY and CDR2 to SMNVEV.

This TCR derives from a man aged 18 to 30 in good health and CMV-seropositive. This sequence uses TRBV27 and TRBJ2-3, with 9 bases in between that match TRBD1. The specimen was PBMCs. The DNA is as follows: TGTGCCAGCACCCACGTTGCGAAACAGGGGGCATGGGATACGCAGTATTTT. Its coded protein is CASTHVAKQGAWDTQYF.